Sequencing of this T cell receptor (beta chain) was carried out in a study of shared clonotypes between healthy human individuals. As for the study in general: CD4 naive and memory got three plates each, CD8 naive two, CD8 memory one.

Naive CD8 populations comprised CD45RO-negative cells positively selected for CCR7, excluding terminally differentiated effector memory CD45RA+ cells. This clone was recorded once. Its specificity is not known. Sorted-subset replicate PCRs used around 0.2 ug DNA, roughly 28,000 T cell genomes. Sequencing was performed with immunoSEQ multiplex PCR; in TCRdb, only in-frame clones are kept and a portion is missing. This table holds around 700,000 clones, about 91% found once. Study-level results: When naive CD4 clonotypes were compared across four donors, 5% to 5.5% were shared.

Germline trimming cut 5 bases from V and 5 bases from J; bases unmatched to any gene: 13. CDR3 length: 16 amino acids. Germline V gene sequence: CDR1 SEHNR, CDR2 FQNEAQ (reference sequence). This chain joins TRBV7-9 and TRBJ2-5; 8 bases line up with TRBD2. The receptor's source is a man aged 25-45 years in good health. What was sequenced was naive CD8+ T cells sorted from blood. This chain's CDR3 is CASSVTPGLVPETQYF. The CDR3, as DNA: TGTGCCAGCAGCGTAACTCCGGGACTAGTCCCGGAGACCCAGTACTTC.